The 24 T cell receptor beta chains in this list originate from one sample, sequenced in a study of regulatory T cells in long-lasting Graves disease. Arm-PCR with iRepertoire HTBI primers amplified the CDR3 regions for these TCR beta libraries. Via MiXCR, TCRdb re-called the multiplex PCR reads, giving one row per CDR3 protein. There are roughly 560,000 distinct CDR3 sequences in the sample; around 13% occur only once, and approximately 9.6% lies in the top ten. Time point reported: newly diagnosed GD, antithyroid drugs for less than 3 months. TCR sequences were obtained from RNA taken from PBMCs. The same data also contributed to another study, on T cells in Graves' hyperthyroidism and ophthalmopathy.

The source material was peripheral blood mononuclear cells (PBMCs), sampled at new diagnosis, from a patient treated with antithyroid drugs. Every receptor here comes from a woman in her 30s with Graves disease.

This clonotype was found once. This chain joins TRBV5-1 and TRBJ2-1; perhaps TRBD1 as D (7 bases). V lost 3 bases and J 12 bases, leaving 16 bases between the germline ends. This CDR3 has 13 residues. In germline, CDR1 is SGHRS, CDR2 YFSETQ. The CDR3 protein is CASSWGDSRMQFF. The DNA for the CDR3 is TGCGCCAGCAGCTGGGGGGACAGCCGAATGCAGTTCTTC.

The chain joins TRBV6-1 to TRBJ2-1; the match to TRBD2 covers 10 bases. V lost 4 bases to trimming and J lost 5 bases; unmatched junction nucleotides: 2. The germline V gene encodes CDR1 MNHNS and CDR2 SASEGT. The CDR3 consists of 14 residues. The CDR3 region is CASSVLAGNNEQFF. As DNA, the CDR3 is TGTGCCAGCAGTGTACTAGCGGGAAACAATGAGCAGTTCTTC.

This clonotype was seen ten or more times. The CDR3 is CSARPPGGGYGYTF. DNA of the CDR3: TGCAGTGCTAGACCCCCAGGGGGCGGCTATGGCTACACCTTC. The rearrangement joins TRBV20-1 to TRBJ1-2; the match to TRBD1 covers 8 bases. The CDR3 sequence is 14 residues long. Trimming removed 2 bases from V and 4 bases from J; junction bases left unmatched: 6. Germline V gene sequence: CDR1 DFQATT, CDR2 SNEGSKA (reference sequence).

This clonotype was detected ten times or more. Here the CDR3 DNA reads TGTGCCAGCAGTTTAGCGCGGGGGCAGGGGCAGTATTTT. It translates to CASSLARGQGQYF. The chain couples TRBV12-3 or TRBV12-4 to TRBJ2-3; possible D gene TRBD2, 7 bases. The length of the CDR3 is 13 residues. V lost 0 bases and J lost 11, with 12 bases in between.

In its sample, this clonotype was seen a few times. The chain has TRBV2 and TRBJ2-1, with 9 bases aligning to TRBD1. The CDR3 runs to 15 residues. J gave up 8 bases and V 6 bases, and 11 bases lay outside the gene matches. Germline loops: CDR1 SNHLY, CDR2 FYNNEI. The CDR3 is CASSSRPGQGDEQFF. CDR3 nucleotides: TGTGCCAGCAGCTCGCGCCCGGGACAGGGCGATGAGCAGTTCTTC.

This clonotype was counted a few times. The genes are TRBV6-1 and TRBJ2-1, with 12 bases identical to TRBD2. CDR1 and CDR2 (germline): MNHNS, SASEGT. The V segment lost 6 bases and the J segment 8 bases; nucleotides outside the gene matches: 5. The CDR3 runs 14 residues. The CDR3 is CASSTTSGSYEQFF. CDR3 DNA sequence: TGTGCCAGCAGCACGACTAGCGGGAGCTATGAGCAGTTCTTC.

This clonotype was observed many times. This rearrangement joins TRBV6-5 to TRBJ1-2, with a weak D call TRBD1 (5 bases). CDR1 and CDR2 from the germline V gene are MNHEY and SVGAGI. V lost 2 bases and J 4 bases, leaving 11 bases between the germline ends. This CDR3 has 14 residues. The CDR3 is CASSYGGATYGYTF. The CDR3 DNA follows: TGTGCCAGCAGTTACGGTGGGGCCACCTATGGCTACACCTTC.

This clonotype was counted many times. The rearrangement joins TRBV28 to TRBJ2-3, with D uncertain. There are 12 residues in the CDR3. CDR1 is MDHEN, CDR2 SYDVKM, per germline. V lost 6 bases, J lost 0 bases, and 4 bases lay in between. DNA of the CDR3: TGTGCCAGCAGCACAAGCACAGATACGCAGTATTTT. Translating gives CASSTSTDTQYF.

The DNA for the CDR3 is TGTGCCAGCAGCTTAGGGTGGGACACCTCCTACGAGCAGTACTTC. Protein: CASSLGWDTSYEQYF. The rearrangement uses TRBV7-9 and TRBJ2-7, with TRBD1 as a possible D gene (6 bases). The CDR3 contains 15 residues. CDR1 and CDR2 (germline): SEHNR, FQNEAQ (reference sequence). Trimming removed 1 base from V and 0 bases from J, with 10 bases in between.

This clonotype was recorded at least ten times. This sequence joins TRBV10-2 and TRBJ2-7; 8 positions agree with TRBD2. V gave up 10 bases and J gave up 1 base; unmatched junction bases: 6. Germline V gene data show CDR1 as WSHSY and CDR2 as SAAADI. The CDR3 is made up of 13 amino acids. The CDR3 protein is CAIKRERSYEQYF. The CDR3 region has the DNA TGCGCCATCAAGCGGGAGAGGTCCTACGAGCAGTACTTC.

This clonotype appeared many times. The V and J genes are TRBV7-9 and TRBJ2-2, with 8 bases matching TRBD1. The CDR3 contains 15 residues. Germline V gives CDR1 SEHNR, CDR2 FQNEAQ (reference sequence). V was clipped by 8 bases and J by 0 bases; unmatched bases: 5. The CDR3 sequence: CASSPGQANTGELFF. CDR3 DNA: TGTGCCAGCTCACCGGGACAGGCGAACACCGGGGAGCTGTTTTTT.

This clonotype was picked up a small number of times. This chain joins TRBV10-3 and TRBJ1-5; 8 bases fit TRBD1. CDR1 and CDR2 from the germline V gene are ENHRY and SYGVKD. CDR3 length equals 13 residues. V shed 6 bases and J 11 bases; nucleotides not matched to a gene: 9. CDR3 nucleotides: TGTGCCATCAGCTCCCAGGGGGCGAAGACCCAGCATTTT. It codes for CAISSQGAKTQHF.

In this sample, this clonotype turned up many times. The genes are TRBV28 and TRBJ2-1; 16 nucleotides line up with TRBD2. There are 17 residues in the CDR3. J was trimmed by 7 bases and V by 4 bases; bases with no gene match: 7. Germline V gene sequence: CDR1 MDHEN, CDR2 SYDVKM. CDR3 loop: CASSSGTSGRAVNEQFF. In nucleotides, the CDR3 is TGTGCCAGCAGTTCTGGGACTAGCGGGAGGGCCGTGAATGAGCAGTTCTTC.

This clonotype was seen a handful of times. The V and J genes are TRBV10-3 and TRBJ1-1; D ambiguous. The V gene's germline CDR1 is ENHRY and CDR2 SYGVKD. V lost 0 bases to trimming and J lost 0 bases, with 8 bases between them. The CDR3 extends over 15 amino acids. CDR3 in amino acids: CAISESDGMNTEAFF. As DNA, the CDR3 is TGTGCCATCAGTGAGTCGGACGGAATGAACACTGAAGCTTTCTTT.

This clonotype was recorded a few times. The junction shows a germline mismatch at one end, possibly a read error. The genes are TRBV2 and TRBJ1-1; no firm D call. The CDR3 extends over 13 amino acids. Germline V CDR1 and CDR2: SNHLY, FYNNEI. CDR3 in amino acids: CASSEPGGSEAFF. Here the CDR3 DNA reads TGTGCCAGCAGTGAACCTGGTGGAAGTGAAGCTTTCTTC. The whole variable domain, remainder taken from reference TRBV2 and TRBJ1-1, is EPEVTQTPSHQVTQMGQEVILRCVPISNHLYFYWYRQILGQKVEFLVSFYNNEISEKSEIFDDQFSVERPDGSNFTLKIRSTKLEDSAMYFCASSEPGGSEAFFGQGTRLTVV.

The count of this clonotype is one. The rearrangement uses TRBV6-2 or TRBV6-3 and TRBJ2-3, with TRBD2 matching over 13 bases. Germline trimming cut 6 bases from V and 5 bases from J; bases unmatched to any gene: 8. Germline CDR1 is MNHEY and CDR2 is SVGEGT. This CDR3 comprises 16 residues. The DNA for the CDR3 is TGTGCCAGCAGGAAAGGACTAGCGGGAGTTTTAGATACGCAGTATTTT. Amino acid sequence: CASRKGLAGVLDTQYF.

This clonotype was counted ten times or more. J is TRBJ2-1 and V is TRBV6-2 or TRBV6-3; the match to TRBD2 covers 13 bases. The CDR3 is made up of 19 amino acids. Germline-derived CDR1 and CDR2 are MNHEY and SVGEGT. With 2 bases clipped from V and 0 bases from J, the junction kept 7 bases outside the gene matches. CDR3 in DNA: TGTGCCAGCAGTTACGGGGGACTAGCGGGGCTAAGCTCCTACAATGAGCAGTTCTTC. Translating it yields CASSYGGLAGLSSYNEQFF.

This clonotype came up a few times. This rearrangement joins TRBV5-6 to TRBJ1-2; D ambiguous. V lost 2 bases to trimming and J lost 8 bases, with 19 bases between them. Germline CDR1 reads SGHDT; CDR2 reads YYEEEE. The CDR3 sequence is 15 residues long. The CDR3 here is CASSLEAGGIAGYTF. DNA for the CDR3: TGTGCCAGCAGCTTAGAGGCCGGTGGGATTGCAGGCTACACCTTC.

This clonotype was picked up many times. The chain combines TRBV2 with TRBJ2-7; 10 bases agree with TRBD2. Trimming cost V 6 bases and J 3 bases; bases outside gene matches: 11. Germline V gene lookup returns CDR1 SNHLY and CDR2 FYNNEI. The CDR3 runs to 16 residues. The CDR3 DNA is TGTGCCAGCAGCGATGAGACTAGCGGGCGCTTCTACGAGCAGTACTTC. Encoded protein: CASSDETSGRFYEQYF.

The table lists this clonotype with many counts. J is TRBJ2-3 and V is TRBV9; TRBD2 matches 11 bases. Near its end, the DNA agrees better with TRBJ2-5, so the J call may be wrong. This CDR3 region has 15 residues. CDR1 and CDR2 (germline): SGDLS, YYNGEE. As DNA, the CDR3 is TGTGCCAGCAGCGTCACTAGCGGGAGTAGCCAGACCCAGTACTTC. This sequence encodes CASSVTSGSSQTQYF.

This clonotype was counted ten times or more. This sequence joins TRBV28 and TRBJ1-2, with a weak D call TRBD1 (5 bases). Trimming left V 4 bases short and J 4 bases short, with 7 bases between. Looked up from germline, CDR1 is MDHEN and CDR2 is SYDVKM. The CDR3 contains 12 residues. This CDR3 reads CASSWGIYGYTF. CDR3 coding DNA: TGTGCCAGCAGTTGGGGGATCTATGGCTACACCTTC.

This clonotype was counted many times. V usage is TRBV20-1 and J usage is TRBJ1-2; TRBD1 matches at 7 bases. Germline assignment: CDR1 DFQATT and CDR2 SNEGSKA (reference sequence). V shed 2 bases and J 8 bases; nucleotides not matched to a gene: 11. This CDR3 spans 14 amino acids. Written as DNA, the CDR3 is TGCAGTGCTAGATGGGGAGACAGGGCTGTCGGCTACACCTTC. Its protein product is CSARWGDRAVGYTF.

In this sample, this clonotype turned up many times. The chain has TRBV6-2 or TRBV6-3 and TRBJ1-1, with 10 bases identical to TRBD1. After removal of 6 bases from V and 4 bases from J, the junction contained 11 bases not matched to a gene. CDR3 size: 16 residues. Germline V gene data show CDR1 as MNHEY and CDR2 as SVGEGT. The CDR3 DNA is TGTGCCAGCAGGAGGGGACAGGGGAACTGGGGCACTGAAGCTTTCTTT. Translation gives CASRRGQGNWGTEAFF.

This clonotype has at least ten counts. The CDR3 nucleotides read TGTGCCAGCAGCTCACGTAACTCAGATACGCAGTATTTT. Its protein is CASSSRNSDTQYF. This chain joins TRBV7-9 and TRBJ2-3, with D uncertain. The CDR3 runs to 13 residues. V was cut by 4 bases and J by 4 bases, with 9 bases left in between. The germline V gene has CDR1 SEHNR and CDR2 FQNEAQ (reference sequence).